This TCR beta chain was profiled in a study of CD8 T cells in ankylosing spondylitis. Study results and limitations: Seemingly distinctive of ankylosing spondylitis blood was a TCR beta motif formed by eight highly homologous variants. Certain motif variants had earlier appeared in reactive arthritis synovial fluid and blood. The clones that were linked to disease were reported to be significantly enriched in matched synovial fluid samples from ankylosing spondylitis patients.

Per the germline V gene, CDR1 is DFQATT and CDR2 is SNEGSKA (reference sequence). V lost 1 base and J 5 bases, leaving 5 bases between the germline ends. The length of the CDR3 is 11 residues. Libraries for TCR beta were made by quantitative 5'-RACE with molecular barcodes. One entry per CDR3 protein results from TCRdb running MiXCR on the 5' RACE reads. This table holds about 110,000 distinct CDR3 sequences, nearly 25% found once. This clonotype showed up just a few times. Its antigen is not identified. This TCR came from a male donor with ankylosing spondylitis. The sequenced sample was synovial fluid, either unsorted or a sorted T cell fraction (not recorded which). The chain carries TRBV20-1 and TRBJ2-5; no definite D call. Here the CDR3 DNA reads TGCAGTGCTAGAGTATGGGAGACCCAGTACTTC. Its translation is CSARVWETQYF.